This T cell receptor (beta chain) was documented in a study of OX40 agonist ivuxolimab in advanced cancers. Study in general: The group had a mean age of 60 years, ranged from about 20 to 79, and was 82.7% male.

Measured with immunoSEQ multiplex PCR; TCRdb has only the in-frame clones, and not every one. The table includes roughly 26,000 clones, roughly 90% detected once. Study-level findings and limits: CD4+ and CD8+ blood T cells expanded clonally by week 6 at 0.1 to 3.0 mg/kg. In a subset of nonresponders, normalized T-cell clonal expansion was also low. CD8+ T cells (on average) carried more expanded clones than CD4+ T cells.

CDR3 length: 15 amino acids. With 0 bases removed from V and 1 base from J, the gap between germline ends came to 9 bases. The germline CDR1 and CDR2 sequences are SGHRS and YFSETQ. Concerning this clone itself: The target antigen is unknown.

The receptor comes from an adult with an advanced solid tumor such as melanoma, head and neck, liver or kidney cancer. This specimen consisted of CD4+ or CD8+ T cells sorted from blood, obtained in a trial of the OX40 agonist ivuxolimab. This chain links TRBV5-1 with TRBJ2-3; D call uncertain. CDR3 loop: CASSLGGRGTDTQYF. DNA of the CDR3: TGCGCCAGCAGCTTGGGGGGAAGGGGCACAGATACGCAGTATTTT.